These T cell receptor beta chains were read from a single sample in a study of T cell responses to AZD1222 COVID-19 vaccine. The table came from immunoSEQ multiplex PCR; TCRdb's copy has only in-frame clones and leaves some out. The profile shows some 110,000 clones, roughly nine tenths of them singletons. Source: peripheral blood, taken 28 days after the second AZD1222 dose. The receptors here all came from an adult who received the AZD1222 COVID-19 vaccine. Both conserved end residues are part of each CDR3. A D gene is named only where the DNA matches it firmly. Size tells how often a clone was seen (once, few, many) or the class of an expanded clone, and some rows leave it out.

NA NA TRBJ2-7 TRBV24-1 CATSEGRGGEQYF TGTGCCACCAGTGAGGGCAGGGGCGGGGAGCAGTACTTC
TRBD1 NA TRBJ1-2 TRBV5-5 CASSQQPMDRGQYGYTF TGTGCCAGCAGCCAGCAACCAATGGACAGGGGCCAGTATGGCTACACCTTC
TRBD2 NA TRBJ2-4 TRBV6-6 CASSSGGLDIQYF TGTGCCAGCAGTAGCGGGGGCTTGGACATTCAGTACTTC
TRBD1 NA TRBJ1-1 TRBV3-1/TRBV3-2 CASRGTGTNTEAFF TGTGCCAGCAGAGGGACAGGGACGAACACTGAAGCTTTCTTT
NA NA TRBJ2-1 TRBV28 CASSSPQAGGSYNEQFF TGTGCCAGCAGTTCGCCCCAGGCAGGTGGCTCCTACAATGAGCAGTTCTTC
NA NA TRBJ1-6 TRBV12-3/TRBV12-4 CASSLGTPPLHF TGTGCCAGCAGTTTAGGCACACCACCCCTCCACTTT
NA NA TRBJ2-2 TRBV5-5 CASSLGDPTGELFF TGTGCCAGCAGCTTGGGGGACCCCACCGGGGAGCTGTTTTTT
TRBD2 NA TRBJ2-1 TRBV7-3 CASTLSGSSYNEQFF TGTGCCAGCACCCTTAGCGGGAGCTCCTACAATGAGCAGTTCTTC
TRBD1 NA TRBJ2-7 TRBV5-4 CASSLGGSGTGSYEQYF TGTGCCAGCAGCCTTGGAGGGTCCGGGACAGGCTCCTACGAGCAGTACTTC
NA NA TRBJ1-5 TRBV6-6 CASGHQPQHF TGTGCCAGCGGTCATCAGCCCCAGCATTTT
NA NA TRBJ2-3 TRBV18 CASSFGSMADTQYF TGTGCCAGCTCCTTCGGGAGTATGGCAGATACGCAGTATTTT
NA NA TRBJ1-1 TRBV5-4 CASSLGGSPTEAFF TGTGCCAGCAGCTTAGGTGGCAGCCCCACTGAAGCTTTCTTT
TRBD2 NA TRBJ2-1 TRBV5-1 CASRLLAGPYNEQFF TGCGCCAGCCGTCTCCTAGCGGGTCCTTACAATGAGCAGTTCTTC
TRBD1 NA TRBJ1-5 TRBV5-1 CASSLGQVVGQPQHF TGCGCCAGCAGCCTCGGACAGGTGGTAGGACAGCCCCAGCATTTT
NA NA TRBJ1-1 TRBV5-1 CASSSPTQNTEAFF TGCGCCAGCAGCTCCCCGACACAGAACACTGAAGCTTTCTTT
NA NA TRBJ2-3 TRBV5-4 CASSPGSRTDTQYF TGTGCCAGCAGCCCCGGATCGAGGACAGATACGCAGTATTTT
NA once TRBJ1-6 TRBV7-2 CASAPQSSYNSPLHF TGTGCCAGCGCCCCCCAGAGCTCCTATAATTCACCCCTCCACTTT
NA NA TRBJ1-1 TRBV6-1 CASSEDRGVTTEAFF TGTGCCAGCAGTGAAGACCGCGGGGTTACCACTGAAGCTTTCTTT
NA NA TRBJ1-1 TRBV27 CASSFDLTPRGTEAFF TGTGCCAGCAGTTTCGACCTGACCCCGAGGGGCACTGAAGCTTTCTTT
NA NA TRBJ1-5 TRBV11-2 CASSSLQGVGQPQHF TGTGCCAGCAGCTCGCTACAGGGAGTGGGTCAGCCCCAGCATTTT
TRBD1 NA TRBJ1-5 TRBV28 CASSGDRGQEQPQHF TGTGCCAGCAGTGGGGACAGGGGGCAGGAACAGCCCCAGCATTTT
TRBD1 NA TRBJ2-7 TRBV27 CASSQGVNDEQYF TGTGCCAGCAGCCAGGGGGTTAACGACGAGCAGTACTTC
NA once TRBJ2-2 TRBV12-3/TRBV12-4 CASRPDWGGELFF TGTGCCAGCAGGCCTGACTGGGGCGGGGAGCTGTTTTTT
NA NA TRBJ1-5 TRBV6-2/TRBV6-3 CASSYFGAHQPQHF TGTGCCAGCAGTTATTTTGGAGCCCATCAGCCCCAGCATTTT
TRBD2 NA TRBJ2-1 TRBV6-4 CASSDETSGRNEQFF TGTGCCAGCAGTGACGAGACTAGCGGGAGAAATGAGCAGTTCTTC
NA NA TRBJ2-2 TRBV19 CASSVRLGQGTGELFF TGTGCCAGTAGTGTCCGCTTGGGTCAAGGCACCGGGGAGCTGTTTTTT
NA NA TRBJ2-4 TRBV4-1 CASSQDPALAKNIQYF TGCGCCAGCAGCCAAGATCCGGCGTTAGCCAAAAACATTCAGTACTTC
NA NA TRBJ2-3 TRBV7-8 CASSLVGLGTRDTQYF TGTGCCAGCAGCTTGGTGGGTTTGGGCACTAGAGATACGCAGTATTTT
NA NA TRBJ1-1 TRBV19 CASTTGGNTEAFF TGTGCCAGTACTACCGGGGGGAACACTGAAGCTTTCTTT
TRBD2 once TRBJ2-1 TRBV2 CASSERGLAGGEQFF TGTGCCAGCAGTGAGAGAGGACTAGCGGGAGGTGAGCAGTTCTTC
NA NA TRBJ1-1 TRBV10-3 CAISDRSLGNTEAFF TGTGCCATCAGTGACAGGAGTTTAGGGAACACTGAAGCTTTCTTT
NA NA TRBJ2-1 TRBV28 CASSLRLRVEQFF TGTGCCAGCAGCCTGAGACTTAGGGTAGAGCAGTTCTTC
TRBD2 NA TRBJ2-1 TRBV28 CASRLEREGLGEQFF TGTGCCAGCAGGCTGGAGCGGGAGGGCCTCGGGGAGCAGTTCTTC
TRBD2 NA TRBJ2-2 TRBV6-6 CAIAPGLAGAGELFF TGTGCCATTGCGCCGGGACTAGCGGGAGCGGGGGAGCTGTTTTTT
TRBD1 NA TRBJ2-3 TRBV5-1 CASSLDGQGTDTQYF TGCGCCAGCAGCTTGGATGGACAGGGCACAGATACGCAGTATTTT
NA NA TRBJ2-3 TRBV28 CASSPPGPSTDTQYF TGTGCCAGCAGTCCCCCAGGGCCTAGCACAGATACGCAGTATTTT
NA NA TRBJ1-2 TRBV6-1 CASSEVPTTGTGGYTF TGTGCCAGCAGTGAAGTCCCAACCACAGGGACCGGTGGCTACACCTTC
NA NA TRBJ2-7 TRBV5-1 CASSLEDEQYF TGCGCCAGCAGCTTGGAGGACGAGCAGTACTTC
NA NA TRBJ1-3 TRBV5-6 CASSLVSGNTIYF TGTGCCAGCAGCTTGGTCTCTGGAAACACCATATATTTT
TRBD2 NA TRBJ2-6 TRBV5-6 CASSPFESGGGRGANVLTF TGTGCCAGCAGCCCCTTCGAAAGCGGGGGAGGGCGTGGGGCCAACGTCCTGACTTTC
NA NA TRBJ2-1 TRBV9 CASSDSRGTAYNEQFF TGTGCCAGCAGCGACTCCCGCGGGACAGCTTACAATGAGCAGTTCTTC
TRBD1 NA TRBJ1-1 TRBV27 CASSSKLTGGSTEAFF TGTGCCAGCAGTTCGAAGCTGACAGGGGGCTCCACTGAAGCTTTCTTT
TRBD2 NA TRBJ2-7 TRBV18 CASSPPNRLAGGDEQYF TGTGCCAGCTCACCTCCGAATCGACTAGCGGGAGGGGACGAGCAGTACTTC
NA NA TRBJ2-1 TRBV5-4 CASSLMTGVVNEQFF TGTGCCAGCAGCCTCATGACAGGCGTCGTCAATGAGCAGTTCTTC
NA NA TRBJ1-4 TRBV6-5 CASIDRAVNEKLFF TGTGCCAGCATAGATCGGGCGGTTAATGAAAAACTGTTTTTT
NA NA TRBJ2-7 TRBV11-2 CASSFAPSYEQYF TGTGCCAGCAGCTTCGCACCCTCCTACGAGCAGTACTTC
NA once TRBJ1-5 TRBV28 CASSSAIGAGQPQHF TGTGCCAGCAGTTCAGCGATCGGGGCGGGACAGCCCCAGCATTTT
NA NA TRBJ2-1 TRBV28 CASRTLNEQFF TGTGCCAGCAGAACCCTCAATGAGCAGTTCTTC
NA NA TRBJ1-4 TRBV7-9 CASSLSPDGKLFF TGTGCCAGCAGCTTATCACCCGACGGAAAACTGTTTTTT
NA NA TRBJ2-5 TRBV5-4 CASSLREIQETQYF TGTGCCAGCAGCTTGAGAGAGATCCAAGAGACCCAGTACTTC
TRBD1 NA TRBJ2-1 TRBV27 CASREQGASYNEQFF TGTGCCAGCAGGGAACAGGGGGCCTCCTACAATGAGCAGTTCTTC
NA NA TRBJ1-2 TRBV28 CASSSFGVFYGYTF TGTGCCAGCAGTTCCTTCGGTGTATTCTATGGCTACACCTTC
NA NA TRBJ1-5 TRBV27 CASSPTGSNQPQHF TGTGCCAGCAGTCCCACAGGTAGCAATCAGCCCCAGCATTTT
NA NA TRBJ2-3 TRBV28 CASSLEPTRADTQYF TGTGCCAGCAGTTTAGAGCCTACCCGGGCCGATACGCAGTATTTT
NA once TRBJ1-1 TRBV19 CASKWQPNTEAFF TGTGCCAGTAAATGGCAGCCGAACACTGAAGCTTTCTTT
NA NA TRBJ2-3 TRBV3-1/TRBV3-2 CASSLGSTDTQYF TGTGCCAGCAGCCTCGGGAGCACAGATACGCAGTATTTT
NA NA TRBJ1-1 TRBV9 CASSVVGGSEAFF TGTGCCAGCAGCGTAGTAGGAGGTTCTGAAGCTTTCTTT
NA NA TRBJ2-7 TRBV28 CASSPSDLSYEQYF TGTGCCAGCAGTCCGTCGGACTTATCCTACGAGCAGTACTTC
NA NA TRBJ1-2 TRBV6-5 CASKQGAANYGYTF TGTGCCAGCAAGCAGGGTGCTGCTAACTATGGCTACACCTTC